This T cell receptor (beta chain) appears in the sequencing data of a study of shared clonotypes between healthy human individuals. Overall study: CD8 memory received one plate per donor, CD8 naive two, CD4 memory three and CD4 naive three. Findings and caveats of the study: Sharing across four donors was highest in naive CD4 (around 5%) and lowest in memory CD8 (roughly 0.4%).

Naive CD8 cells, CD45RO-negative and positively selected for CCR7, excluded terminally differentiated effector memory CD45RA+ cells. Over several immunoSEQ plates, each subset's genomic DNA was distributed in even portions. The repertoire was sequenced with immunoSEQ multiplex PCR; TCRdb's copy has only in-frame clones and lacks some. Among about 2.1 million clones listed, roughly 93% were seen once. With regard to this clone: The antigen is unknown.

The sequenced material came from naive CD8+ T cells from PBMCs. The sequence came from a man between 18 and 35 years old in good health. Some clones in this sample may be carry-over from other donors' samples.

In DNA form, the CDR3 reads TGCAGCGTTGTCTTCCGGGACAGGGGGATCTCTGGGGCCAACGTCCTGACTTTC. Its translation: CSVVFRDRGISGANVLTF. The chain has TRBV29-1 and TRBJ2-6, with 11 bases that match TRBD1. Germline-derived CDR1 and CDR2 are SQVTM and ANQGSEA. V shed 4 bases, J shed 0 bases, and the junction held 8 bases outside the gene matches. The CDR3 contains 18 residues.